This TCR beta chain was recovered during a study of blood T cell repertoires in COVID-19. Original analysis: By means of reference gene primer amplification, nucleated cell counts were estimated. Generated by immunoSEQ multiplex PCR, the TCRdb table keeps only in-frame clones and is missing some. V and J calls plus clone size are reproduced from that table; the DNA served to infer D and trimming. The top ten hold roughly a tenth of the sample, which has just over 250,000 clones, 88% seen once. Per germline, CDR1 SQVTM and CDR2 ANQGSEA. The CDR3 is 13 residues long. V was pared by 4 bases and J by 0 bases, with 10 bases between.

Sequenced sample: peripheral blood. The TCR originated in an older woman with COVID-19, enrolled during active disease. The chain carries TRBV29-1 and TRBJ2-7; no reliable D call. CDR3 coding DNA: TGCAGCGTTGTTCTGTACTACTCCTACGAGCAGTACTTC. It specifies CSVVLYYSYEQYF.